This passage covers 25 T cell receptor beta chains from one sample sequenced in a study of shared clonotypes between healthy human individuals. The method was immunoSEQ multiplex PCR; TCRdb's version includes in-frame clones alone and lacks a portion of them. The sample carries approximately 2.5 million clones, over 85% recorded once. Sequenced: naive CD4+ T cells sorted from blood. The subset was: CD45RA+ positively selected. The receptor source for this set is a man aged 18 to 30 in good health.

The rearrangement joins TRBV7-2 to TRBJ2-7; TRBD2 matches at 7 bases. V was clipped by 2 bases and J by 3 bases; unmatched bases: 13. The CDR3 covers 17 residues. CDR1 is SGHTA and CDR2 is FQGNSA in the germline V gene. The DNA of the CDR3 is TGTGCCAGCAGCTTAAATGCTCGGCCGACTAGCTACTACGAGCAGTACTTC. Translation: CASSLNARPTSYYEQYF.

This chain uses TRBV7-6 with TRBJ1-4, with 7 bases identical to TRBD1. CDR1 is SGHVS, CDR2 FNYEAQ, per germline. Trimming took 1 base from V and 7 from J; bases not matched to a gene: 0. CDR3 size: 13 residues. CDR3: CASSLDRGEKLFF. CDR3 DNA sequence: TGTGCCAGCAGCTTAGACAGGGGTGAAAAACTGTTTTTT.

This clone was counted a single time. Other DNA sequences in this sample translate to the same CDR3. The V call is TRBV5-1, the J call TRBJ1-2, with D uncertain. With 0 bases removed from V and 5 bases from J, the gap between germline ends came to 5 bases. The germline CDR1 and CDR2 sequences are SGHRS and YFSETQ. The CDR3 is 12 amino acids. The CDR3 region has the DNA TGCGCCAGCAGCTTGGACGGATATGGCTACACCTTC. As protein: CASSLDGYGYTF. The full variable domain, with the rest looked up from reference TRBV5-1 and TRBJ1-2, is KAGVTQTPRYLIKTRGQQVTLSCSPISGHRSVSWYQQTPGQGLQFLFEYFSETQRNKGNFPGRFSGRQFSNSRSEMNVSTLELGDSALYLCASSLDGYGYTFGSGTRLTVV.

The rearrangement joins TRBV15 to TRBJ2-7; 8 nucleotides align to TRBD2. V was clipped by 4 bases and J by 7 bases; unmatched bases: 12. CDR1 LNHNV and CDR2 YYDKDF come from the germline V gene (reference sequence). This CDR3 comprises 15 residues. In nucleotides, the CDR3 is TGTGCCACCAGCACGGGGGGGGGAGGTACCTGGGAGCAGTACTTC. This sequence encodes CATSTGGGGTWEQYF.

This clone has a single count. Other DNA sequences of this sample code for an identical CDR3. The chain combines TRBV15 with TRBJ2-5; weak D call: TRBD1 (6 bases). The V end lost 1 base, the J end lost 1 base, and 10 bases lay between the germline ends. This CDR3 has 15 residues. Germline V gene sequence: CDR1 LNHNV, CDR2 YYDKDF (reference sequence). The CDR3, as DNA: TGTGCCACCAGCAGAGTTGGGGGCGGCCAAGAGACCCAGTACTTC. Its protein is CATSRVGGGQETQYF.

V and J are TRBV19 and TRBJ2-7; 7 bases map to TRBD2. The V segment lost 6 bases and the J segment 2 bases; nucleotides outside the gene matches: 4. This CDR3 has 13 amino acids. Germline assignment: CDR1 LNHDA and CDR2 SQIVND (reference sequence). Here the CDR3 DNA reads TGTGCCAGTAGCAGCGGACTAGCCTACGAGCAGTACTTC. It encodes CASSSGLAYEQYF.

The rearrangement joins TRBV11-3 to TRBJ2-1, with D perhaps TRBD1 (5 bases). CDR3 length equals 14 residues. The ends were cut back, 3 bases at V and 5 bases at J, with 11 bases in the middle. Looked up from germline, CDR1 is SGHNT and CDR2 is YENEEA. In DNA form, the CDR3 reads TGTGCCAGCAGCTTCGGGCAGGGTGACAATGAGCAGTTCTTC. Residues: CASSFGQGDNEQFF.

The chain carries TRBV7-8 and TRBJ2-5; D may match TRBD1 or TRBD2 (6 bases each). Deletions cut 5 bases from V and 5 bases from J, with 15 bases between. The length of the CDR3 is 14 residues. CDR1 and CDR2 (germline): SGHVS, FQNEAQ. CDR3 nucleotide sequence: TGTGCCAGCAGCCGGGGGCTAGGCGGGGAGACCCAGTACTTC. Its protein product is CASSRGLGGETQYF.

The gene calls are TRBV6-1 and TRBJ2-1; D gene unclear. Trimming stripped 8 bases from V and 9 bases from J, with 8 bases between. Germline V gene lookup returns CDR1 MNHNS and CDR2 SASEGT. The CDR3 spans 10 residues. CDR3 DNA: TGTGCCAGCCTCCGGACTGAGCAGTTCTTC. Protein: CASLRTEQFF.

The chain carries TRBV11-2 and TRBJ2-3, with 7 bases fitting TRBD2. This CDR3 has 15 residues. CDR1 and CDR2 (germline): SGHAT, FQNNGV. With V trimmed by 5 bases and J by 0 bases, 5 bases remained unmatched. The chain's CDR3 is CASSILAASTDTQYF. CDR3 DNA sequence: TGTGCCAGCAGCATCCTAGCGGCAAGCACAGATACGCAGTATTTT.

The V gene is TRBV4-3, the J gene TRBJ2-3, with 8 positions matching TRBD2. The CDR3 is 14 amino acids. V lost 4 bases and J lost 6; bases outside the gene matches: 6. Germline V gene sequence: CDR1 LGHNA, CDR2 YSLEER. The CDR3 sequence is CASSLLAASDTQYF. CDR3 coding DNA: TGCGCCAGCAGCCTACTAGCGGCCTCGGATACGCAGTATTTT.

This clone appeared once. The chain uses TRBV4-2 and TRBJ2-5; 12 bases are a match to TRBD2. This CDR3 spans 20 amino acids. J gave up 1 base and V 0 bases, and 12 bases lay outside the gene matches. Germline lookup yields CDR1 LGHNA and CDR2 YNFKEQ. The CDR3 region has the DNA TGTGCCAGCAGCCAAGAATTCAGCCTAGCGGGGGGGCTGGTCCAAGAGACCCAGTACTTC. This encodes CASSQEFSLAGGLVQETQYF.

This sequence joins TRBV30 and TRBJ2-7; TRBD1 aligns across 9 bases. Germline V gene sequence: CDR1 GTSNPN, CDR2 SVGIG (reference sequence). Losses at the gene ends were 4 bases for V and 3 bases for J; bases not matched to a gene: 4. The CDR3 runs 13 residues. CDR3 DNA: TGTGCCTGGACGCGGACAGGGGACTACGAGCAGTACTTC. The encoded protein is CAWTRTGDYEQYF. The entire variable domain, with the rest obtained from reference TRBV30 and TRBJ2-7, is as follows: SQTIHQWPATLVQPVGSPLSLECTVEGTSNPNLYWYRQAAGRGLQLLFYSVGIGQISSEVPQNLSASRPQDRQFILSSKKLLLSDSGFYLCAWTRTGDYEQYFGPGTRLTVT.

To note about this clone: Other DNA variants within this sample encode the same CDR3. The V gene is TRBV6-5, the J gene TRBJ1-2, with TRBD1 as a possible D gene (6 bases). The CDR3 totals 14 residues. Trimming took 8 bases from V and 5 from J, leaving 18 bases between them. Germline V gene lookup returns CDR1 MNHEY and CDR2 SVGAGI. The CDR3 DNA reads TGTGCCAGCTCTGGCGGGGGCGGAGCGTATGGCTACACCTTC. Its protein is CASSGGGGAYGYTF.

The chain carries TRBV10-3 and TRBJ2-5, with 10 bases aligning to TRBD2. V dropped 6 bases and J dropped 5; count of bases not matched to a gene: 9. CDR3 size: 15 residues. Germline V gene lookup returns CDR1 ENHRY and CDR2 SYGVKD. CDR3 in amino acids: CAIRASGGASETQYF. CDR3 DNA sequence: TGTGCCATCAGGGCCAGCGGGGGGGCGTCCGAGACCCAGTACTTC.

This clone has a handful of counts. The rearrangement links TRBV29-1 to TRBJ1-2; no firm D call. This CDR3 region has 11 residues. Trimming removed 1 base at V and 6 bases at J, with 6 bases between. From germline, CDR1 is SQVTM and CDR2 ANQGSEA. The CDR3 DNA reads TGCAGCGTTGAAGGGGTAGATGGCTACACCTTC. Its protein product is CSVEGVDGYTF.

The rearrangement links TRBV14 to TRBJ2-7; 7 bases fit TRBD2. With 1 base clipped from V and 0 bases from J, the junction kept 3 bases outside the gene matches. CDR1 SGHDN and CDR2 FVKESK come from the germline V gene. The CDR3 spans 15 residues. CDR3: CASSQVGGHSYEQYF. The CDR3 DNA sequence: TGTGCCAGCAGCCAAGTGGGAGGGCACTCCTACGAGCAGTACTTC.

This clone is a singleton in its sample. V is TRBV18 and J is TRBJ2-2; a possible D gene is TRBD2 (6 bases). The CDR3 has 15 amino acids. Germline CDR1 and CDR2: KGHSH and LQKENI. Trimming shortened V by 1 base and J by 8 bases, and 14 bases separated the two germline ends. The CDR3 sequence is CASSPRSTSLGELFF. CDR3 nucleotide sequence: TGTGCCAGCTCACCACGGTCGACTAGTTTAGGGGAGCTGTTTTTT.

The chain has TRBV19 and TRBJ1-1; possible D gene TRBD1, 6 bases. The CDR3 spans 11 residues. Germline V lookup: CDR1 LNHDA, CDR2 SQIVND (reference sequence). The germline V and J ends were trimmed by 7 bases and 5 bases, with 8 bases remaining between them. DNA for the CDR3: TGTGCCAGTAAAGACAGGACTGAAGCTTTCTTT. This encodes CASKDRTEAFF.

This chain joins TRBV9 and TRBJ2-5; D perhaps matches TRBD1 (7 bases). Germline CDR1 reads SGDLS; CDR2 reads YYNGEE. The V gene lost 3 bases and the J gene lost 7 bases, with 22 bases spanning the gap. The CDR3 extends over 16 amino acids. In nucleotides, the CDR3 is TGTGCCAGCAGCGCCTCCGCAACCCCAGGGGGAGGGACCCAGTACTTC. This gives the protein CASSASATPGGGTQYF.

CDR3 coding DNA: TGTGCCAGCAGTTTTAGGGGGGTGAACACCGGGGAGCTGTTTTTT. This encodes CASSFRGVNTGELFF. The chain carries TRBV27 and TRBJ2-2, with D possibly being TRBD1 or TRBD2 (6 bases each). Germline loops: CDR1 MNHEY, CDR2 SMNVEV (reference sequence). This CDR3 is built from 15 residues. V was trimmed by 3 bases and J by 1 base, leaving 9 bases between them.

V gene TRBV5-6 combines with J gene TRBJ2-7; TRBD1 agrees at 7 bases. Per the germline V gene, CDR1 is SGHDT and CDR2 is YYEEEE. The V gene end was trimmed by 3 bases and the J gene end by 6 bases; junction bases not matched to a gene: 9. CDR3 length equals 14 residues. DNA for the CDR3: TGTGCCAGCAGCTCGGGACAGTCCTTGGGCGAGCAGTACTTC. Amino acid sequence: CASSSGQSLGEQYF.

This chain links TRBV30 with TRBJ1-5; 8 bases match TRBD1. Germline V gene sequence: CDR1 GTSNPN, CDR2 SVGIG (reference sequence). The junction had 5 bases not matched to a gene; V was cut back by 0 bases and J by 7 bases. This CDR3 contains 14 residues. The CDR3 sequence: CAWSVQGGGQPQHF. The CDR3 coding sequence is TGTGCCTGGAGTGTACAGGGGGGGGGCCAGCCCCAGCATTTT.

The CDR3 nucleotides are TGTGCCAGTAGTATCGGCCAGGCAAGCGATCAGCCCCAGCATTTT. Protein: CASSIGQASDQPQHF. The J gene is TRBJ1-5, the V gene TRBV19; D gene uncertain. The length of the CDR3 is 15 residues. The germline V and J ends were trimmed by 3 bases and 5 bases, with 14 bases remaining between them. In germline, CDR1 is LNHDA, CDR2 SQIVND (reference sequence). The variable domain in full, with the rest retrieved from reference TRBV19 and TRBJ1-5, is DGGITQSPKYLFRKEGQNVTLSCEQNLNHDAMYWYRQDPGQGLRLIYYSQIVNDFQKGDIAEGYSVSREKKESFPLTVTSAQKNPTAFYLCASSIGQASDQPQHFGDGTRLSIL.

Here the CDR3 reads CASSPRTSGATDTQYF. In DNA, the CDR3 is TGTGCCAGCAGCCCTCGGACTAGCGGGGCGACAGATACGCAGTATTTT. The chain uses TRBV9 and TRBJ2-3; 12 bases align to TRBD2. From germline, CDR1 is SGDLS and CDR2 YYNGEE. The CDR3 has 16 amino acids. V lost 4 bases to trimming and J lost 3 bases; unmatched junction nucleotides: 6.